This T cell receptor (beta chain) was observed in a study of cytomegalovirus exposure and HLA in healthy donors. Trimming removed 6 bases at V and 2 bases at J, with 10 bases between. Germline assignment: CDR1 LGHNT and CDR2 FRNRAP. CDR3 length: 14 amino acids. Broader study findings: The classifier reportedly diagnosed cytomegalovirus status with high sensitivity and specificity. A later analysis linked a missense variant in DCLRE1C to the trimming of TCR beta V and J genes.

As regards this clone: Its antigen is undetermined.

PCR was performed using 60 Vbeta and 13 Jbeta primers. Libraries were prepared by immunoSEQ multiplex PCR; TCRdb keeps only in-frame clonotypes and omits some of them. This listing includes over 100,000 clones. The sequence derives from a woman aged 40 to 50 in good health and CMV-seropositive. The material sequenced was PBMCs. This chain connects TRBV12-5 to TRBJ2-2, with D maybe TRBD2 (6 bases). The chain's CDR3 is CASGVAANTGELFF. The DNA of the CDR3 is TGTGCTAGTGGGGTAGCGGCAAACACCGGGGAGCTGTTTTTT. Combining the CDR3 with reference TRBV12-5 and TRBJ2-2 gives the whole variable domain DARVTQTPRHKVTEMGQEVTMRCQPILGHNTVFWYRQTMMQGLELLAYFRNRAPLDDSGMPKDRFSAEMPDATLATLKIQPSEPRDSAVYFCASGVAANTGELFFGEGSRLTVL.